This paragraph reports one T cell receptor (beta chain). This record comes from a study of cytotoxic CD8 clonotypes in ibrutinib-treated CLL. TCRdb's table, derived via immunoSEQ multiplex PCR, lists solely in-frame clones and lacks some. The data contain 150,000 to 200,000 clones, about 88% of them singletons. The CDR3 covers 14 residues. Germline V lookup: CDR1 GTSNPN, CDR2 SVGIG (reference sequence). The ends were cut back, 0 bases at V and 3 bases at J, with 11 bases in the middle. The gene calls are TRBV30 and TRBJ1-1; D remains unclear. This sample comprised PBMCs, obtained at disease progression, from a patient treated with ibrutinib. The clonotype comes from a human donor with chronic lymphocytic leukemia. The CDR3 is CAWSVGGWDTEAFF. Written as DNA, the CDR3 is TGTGCCTGGAGTGTGGGCGGCTGGGACACTGAAGCTTTCTTT.